Here is one T cell receptor beta chain with its context. This clone was picked up one time. Its cognate antigen has yet to be identified. Base qualities were left out, and no much larger clone turns up one base away. The data belong to a study of T cell responses to AZD1222 COVID-19 vaccine (dated by TCRdb to the early 2020s). As for the study more broadly: A total of 233 trial participants underwent TCR sequencing, of whom 200 to 220 received two doses of AZD1222 and about 26 received two doses of the MenACWY control vaccine. Trial participants were enrolled by age into subgroups of 18-55, 56-69 and 70-plus years, and around 150, 29 and 61 TCR-sequenced participants, respectively, were included in these subgroups. Paper-wide results and their limitations: Epitopes outside the regions mutated in the B.1.351 and B.1.1.7 variants were reportedly recognized by nearly half of the unique spike-specific TCRs. Conclusions about previously exposed vaccinees were limited because only six AZD1222 recipients were SARS-CoV-2 seropositive at baseline. Because no day 14 peak-response samples were available, repertoires were characterized only after the peak T cell response. The whole spike protein was spanned by vaccine-associated CD4 TCRs, and dominant responses were seen in regions 160-218 and 743-854. After two AZD1222 doses, both the breadth and the depth of spike-specific TCRs were significantly higher than at day 0 and than in MenACWY recipients. The 56-69-year group was small, and its depth increase did not reach significance, likely because of low power. Participants were mostly white British and included more females than males, and it was suggested by the authors that clonal diversity may have been underestimated.

Reading the label with the study, this specimen's time point is: about 28 days (+/-7) after the second vaccine dose. AZD1222 recipients with second doses at about 4 weeks or about 12 weeks were pooled, because spike-specific TCR depth and breadth did not differ between schedules. Vaccinee samples came from UK trials COV001 and COV002, including a single-blind randomized controlled phase 2/3 trial of AZD1222 (ChAdOx1 nCoV-19) in healthy adults. For TCRbeta chain sequencing, PBMC samples were collected from trial participants at day 0 and at day 28 after the second dose. The CDR3 sequence holds 17 residues, the cysteine and phenylalanine included. Only the CDR3 portion is preserved as DNA: 51 bases, with reading frame beginning at the first base. The junction carries 26 bases between V and J, which are trimmed by 4 bases and 8 bases respectively. The germline V gene encodes CDR1 PRHDT and CDR2 FYEKMQ (reference sequence).

The CDR3 regions of human TCRbeta chains were analyzed by immunosequencing. The authors' analysis ran thus. Repertoire TCRs were checked for matches against a reference library of SARS-CoV-2-specific TCRs that had been generated using the MIRA antigen-specificity platform. Breadth was defined as the fraction of unique TCRs that were SARS-CoV-2-associated, and depth was defined as the fraction of total T cells that were SARS-CoV-2-associated. Each spike-specific TCR was assigned to its reactive spike region and to a CD4 or CD8 class using the MIRA data. Log10-transformed breadth and depth values were compared by one-way ANOVA with Sidak's multiple comparisons tests. What TCRdb holds here is the immuneACCESS table cut down to in-frame rearrangements. Part of the clones is not present; checked against another copy, under half of the missing clones reflect an unresolved V gene, and the others are unexplained. The DNA gave D and trimming, while V, J and clone size come from that table. This sample lists some 150,000 clones; 75% to 95% were detected once. Of the sample, roughly 3.1% is held by the ten largest clones.

The receptor's source is an adult who received the AZD1222 COVID-19 vaccine. The sample here was peripheral blood, taken 28 days after the second AZD1222 dose. Recombination linked TRBV13 to TRBJ1-2; TRBD1 is perhaps the D gene, given 6 matching bases. The encoded CDR3 is CASSSITTILTGSGYTF. The DNA sequence is given as TGTGCCAGCAGCTCGATAACTACGATCCTCACAGGGAGCGGCTACACCTTC.